The source of this T cell receptor (beta chain) is a study of blood T cell repertoires in COVID-19. Study overall: There were acute and convalescent COVID-19 samples, and they came from the United States, Italy and Spain. The analysed material was cDNA or gDNA that came from T cells, B-cell-depleted T cells, or PBMCs.

Under the authors' procedure: Amplified reference gene primers provided the basis for estimating nucleated cell counts. Assay: immunoSEQ multiplex PCR; the TCRdb copy retains only in-frame clones and omits some. V, J and clone size derive from that table, while D and trimming were established from the DNA sequence. The sample contains under 250,000 clones, 75% to 85% of which appear only once. The length of the CDR3 is 15 residues. Germline CDR1 is GTSNPN and CDR2 is SVGIG (reference sequence). V was shortened by 7 bases and J by 4 bases, with 19 bases between the two germline ends. The gene calls are TRBV30 and TRBJ2-2; D is perhaps TRBD1 (5 bases). This receptor was taken from a human donor in a cohort sampled during active COVID-19. Sequencing input: peripheral blood. CDR3 amino acids: CAFRVEPGVTGELFF. In nucleotides, the CDR3 is TGTGCCTTCAGGGTCGAGCCTGGGGTCACCGGGGAGCTGTTTTTT. Together with reference TRBV30 and TRBJ2-2, the CDR3 gives the full variable domain: SQTIHQWPATLVQPVGSPLSLECTVEGTSNPNLYWYRQAAGRGLQLLFYSVGIGQISSEVPQNLSASRPQDRQFILSSKKLLLSDSGFYLCAFRVEPGVTGELFFGEGSRLTVL.